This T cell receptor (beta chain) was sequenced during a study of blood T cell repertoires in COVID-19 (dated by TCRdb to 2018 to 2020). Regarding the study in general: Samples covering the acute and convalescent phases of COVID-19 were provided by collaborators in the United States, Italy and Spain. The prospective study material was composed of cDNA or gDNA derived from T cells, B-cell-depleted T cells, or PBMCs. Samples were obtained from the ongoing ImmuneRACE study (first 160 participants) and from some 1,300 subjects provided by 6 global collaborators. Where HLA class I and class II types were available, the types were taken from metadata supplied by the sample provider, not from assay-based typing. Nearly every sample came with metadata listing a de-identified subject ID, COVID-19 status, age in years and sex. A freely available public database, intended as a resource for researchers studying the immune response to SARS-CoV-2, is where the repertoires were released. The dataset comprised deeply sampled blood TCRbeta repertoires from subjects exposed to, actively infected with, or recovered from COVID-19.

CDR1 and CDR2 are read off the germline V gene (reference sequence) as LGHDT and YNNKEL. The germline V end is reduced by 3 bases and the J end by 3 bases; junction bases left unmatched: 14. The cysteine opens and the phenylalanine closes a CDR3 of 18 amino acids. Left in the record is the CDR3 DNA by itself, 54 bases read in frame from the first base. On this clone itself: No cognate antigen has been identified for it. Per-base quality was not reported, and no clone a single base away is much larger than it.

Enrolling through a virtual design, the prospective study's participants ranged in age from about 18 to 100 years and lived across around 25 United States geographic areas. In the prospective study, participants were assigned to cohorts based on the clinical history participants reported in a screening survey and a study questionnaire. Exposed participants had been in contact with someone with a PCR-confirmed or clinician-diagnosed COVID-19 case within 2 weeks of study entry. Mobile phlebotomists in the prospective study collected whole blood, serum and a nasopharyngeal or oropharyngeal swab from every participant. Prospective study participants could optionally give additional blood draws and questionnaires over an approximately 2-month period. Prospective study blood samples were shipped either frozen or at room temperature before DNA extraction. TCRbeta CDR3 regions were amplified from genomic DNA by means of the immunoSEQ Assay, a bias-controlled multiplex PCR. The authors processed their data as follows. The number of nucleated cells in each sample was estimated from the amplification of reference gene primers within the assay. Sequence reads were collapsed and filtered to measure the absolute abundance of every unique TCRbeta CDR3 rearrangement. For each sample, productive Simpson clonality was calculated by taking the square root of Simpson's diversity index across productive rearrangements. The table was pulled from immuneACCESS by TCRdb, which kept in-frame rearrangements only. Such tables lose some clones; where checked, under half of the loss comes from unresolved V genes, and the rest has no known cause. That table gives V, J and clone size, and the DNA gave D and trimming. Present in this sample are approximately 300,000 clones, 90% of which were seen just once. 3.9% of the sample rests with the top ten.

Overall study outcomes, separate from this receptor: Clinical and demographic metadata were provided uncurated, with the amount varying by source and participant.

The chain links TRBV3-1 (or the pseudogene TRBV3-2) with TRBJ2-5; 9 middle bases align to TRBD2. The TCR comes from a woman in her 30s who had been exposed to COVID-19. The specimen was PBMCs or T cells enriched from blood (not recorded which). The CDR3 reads CASSQRRAAGGPEETQYF. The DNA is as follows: TGTGCCAGCAGCCAGAGGCGGGCAGCGGGGGGCCCAGAAGAGACCCAGTACTTC.